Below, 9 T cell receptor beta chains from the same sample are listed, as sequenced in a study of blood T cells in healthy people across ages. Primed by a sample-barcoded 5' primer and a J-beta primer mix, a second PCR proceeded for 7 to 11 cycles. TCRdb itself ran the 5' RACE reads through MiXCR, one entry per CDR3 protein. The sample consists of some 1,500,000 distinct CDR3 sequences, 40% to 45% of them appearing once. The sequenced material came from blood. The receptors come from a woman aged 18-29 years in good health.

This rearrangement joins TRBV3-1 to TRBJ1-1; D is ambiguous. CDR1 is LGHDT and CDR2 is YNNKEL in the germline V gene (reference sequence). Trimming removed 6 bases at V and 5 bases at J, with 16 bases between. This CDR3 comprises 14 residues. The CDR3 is CASSLGPEGTEAFF. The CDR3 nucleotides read TGTGCCAGCAGTCTCGGGCCAGAAGGGACTGAAGCTTTCTTT.

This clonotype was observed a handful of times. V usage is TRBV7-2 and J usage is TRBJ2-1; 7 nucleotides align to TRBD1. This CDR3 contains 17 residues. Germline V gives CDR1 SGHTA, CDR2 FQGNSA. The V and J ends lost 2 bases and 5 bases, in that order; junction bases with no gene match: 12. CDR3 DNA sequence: TGTGCCAGCAGCTTACTGCTTTTACAGGGGAGCCACAATGAGCAGTTCTTC. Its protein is CASSLLLLQGSHNEQFF.

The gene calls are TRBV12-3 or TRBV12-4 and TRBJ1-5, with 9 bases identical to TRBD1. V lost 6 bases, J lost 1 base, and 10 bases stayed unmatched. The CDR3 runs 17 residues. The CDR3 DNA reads TGTGCCAGCAGGGCGGGACAGGGAAGGGGAAGCAATCAGCCCCAGCATTTT. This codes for CASRAGQGRGSNQPQHF.

CDR3 residues: CASRTGNGVTDTQYF. In nucleotides, the CDR3 is TGTGCCAGTAGGACAGGGAACGGGGTCACAGATACGCAGTATTTT. The chain combines TRBV19 with TRBJ2-3; 7 bases line up with TRBD1. V lost 6 bases and J lost 2; bases outside the gene matches: 8. Germline CDR1 and CDR2: LNHDA and SQIVND (reference sequence). The CDR3 spans 15 residues.

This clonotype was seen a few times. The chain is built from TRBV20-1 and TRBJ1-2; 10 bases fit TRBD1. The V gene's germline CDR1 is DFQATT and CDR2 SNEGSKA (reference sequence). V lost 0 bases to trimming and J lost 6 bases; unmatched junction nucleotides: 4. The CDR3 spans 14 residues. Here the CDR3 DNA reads TGCAGTGCTAGAGAACCGGGACAGGGGAATGGCTACACCTTC. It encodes CSAREPGQGNGYTF.

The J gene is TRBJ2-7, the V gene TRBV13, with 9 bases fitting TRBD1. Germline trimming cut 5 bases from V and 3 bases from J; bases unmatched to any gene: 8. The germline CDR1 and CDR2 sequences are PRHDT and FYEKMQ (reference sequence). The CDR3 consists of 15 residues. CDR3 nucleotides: TGTGCCAGCAGCCCACCCTTGACAGGGGGCTACGAGCAGTACTTC. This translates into CASSPPLTGGYEQYF.

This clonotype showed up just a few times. The CDR3 DNA follows: TGTGCCAGCAGCCCTCCGAATTCTAACTATGGCTACACCTTC. This encodes CASSPPNSNYGYTF. V gene TRBV9 combines with J gene TRBJ1-2; D is uncertain. The germline V gene encodes CDR1 SGDLS and CDR2 YYNGEE. V was clipped by 4 bases and J by 0 bases, with 10 bases between them. The CDR3 covers 14 residues.

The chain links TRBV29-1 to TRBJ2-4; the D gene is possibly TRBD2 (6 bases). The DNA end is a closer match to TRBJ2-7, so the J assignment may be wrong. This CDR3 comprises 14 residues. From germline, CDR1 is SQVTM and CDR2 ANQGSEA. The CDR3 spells CSVAPRVAGYEQYF. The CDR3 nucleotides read TGCAGCGTTGCCCCCCGAGTTGCGGGGTACGAGCAGTACTTC.

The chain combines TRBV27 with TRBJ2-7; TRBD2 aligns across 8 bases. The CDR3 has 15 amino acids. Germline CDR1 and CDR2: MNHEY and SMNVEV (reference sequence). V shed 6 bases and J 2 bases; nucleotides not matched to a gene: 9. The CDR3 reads CASRMGLAGPYEQYF. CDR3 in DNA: TGTGCCAGCAGAATGGGCCTAGCGGGCCCCTACGAGCAGTACTTC.